A single sample gave rise to the 14 T cell receptor beta chains below, sequenced in a study of blood T cells in healthy people across ages. It was with a sample-barcoded 5' primer and a J-beta primer mix that a second PCR of about 6 to 12 cycles was run. A single record per CDR3 protein comes from TCRdb applying MiXCR to the 5' RACE reads. The data hold roughly 680,000 distinct CDR3 sequences, with roughly 50% observed a single time. Sequencing was done on a sample of blood. These receptors were obtained from a woman between 55 and 75 years old in good health.

This chain joins TRBV6-1 and TRBJ1-2, with D possibly matching TRBD1 (6 bases). V was shortened by 8 bases and J by 7 bases, with 14 bases between the two germline ends. CDR1 MNHNS and CDR2 SASEGT come from the germline V gene. This CDR3 is built from 12 residues. This CDR3 is CASLEGQAGYTF. CDR3 nucleotides: TGTGCCAGCCTGGAGGGACAAGCTGGCTACACCTTC.

The sample holds a few counts of this clonotype. The chain employs TRBV20-1 and TRBJ1-1, with 7 nucleotides matching TRBD1. Germline V gene lookup returns CDR1 DFQATT and CDR2 SNEGSKA (reference sequence). The CDR3 runs to 13 residues. The CDR3 sequence is CSTVGQPNTEAFF. CDR3 in DNA: TGCAGCACGGTGGGACAGCCAAACACTGAAGCTTTCTTT.

Only a few counts were recorded for this clonotype. This rearrangement joins TRBV20-1 to TRBJ2-5, with a weak D call TRBD1 (6 bases). Germline loops: CDR1 DFQATT, CDR2 SNEGSKA (reference sequence). The V gene lost 3 bases and the J gene lost 6 bases, with 14 bases spanning the gap. The CDR3 loop spans 13 amino acids. This CDR3 reads CSASGLGGKTQYF. The CDR3 DNA reads TGCAGTGCTAGCGGGCTAGGGGGAAAGACCCAGTACTTC.

V gene TRBV6-6 combines with J gene TRBJ2-7, with 12 bases lining up with TRBD2. The CDR3 runs 15 residues. V trimming: 5 bases; J trimming: 4 bases; junction bases outside the gene matches: 6. Germline values: CDR1 MNHNY, CDR2 SVGAGI (reference sequence). The CDR3 loop reads CASSPSGGASYEQYF. CDR3 bases: TGTGCCAGCAGTCCTAGCGGGGGGGCCTCGTACGAGCAGTACTTC.

The chain combines TRBV20-1 with TRBJ2-1, with D perhaps matching TRBD1 (6 bases). V was trimmed by 3 bases and J by 4 bases, leaving 10 bases between them. The CDR3 spans 13 residues. Germline values: CDR1 DFQATT, CDR2 SNEGSKA (reference sequence). The CDR3 nucleotides read TGCAGTGCTAGTCGGGGACAATACAATGAGCAGTTCTTC. It translates to CSASRGQYNEQFF.

This clonotype was seen just once. V gene TRBV28 combines with J gene TRBJ1-1; maybe TRBD1 (6 bases). The CDR3 runs to 16 residues. The germline V gene has CDR1 MDHEN and CDR2 SYDVKM. Trimming cost V 6 bases and J 0 bases, with 17 bases left between them. The CDR3 DNA is TGTGCCAGCAGCAACGTGAGGACAGCATTGAACACTGAAGCTTTCTTT. Translating gives CASSNVRTALNTEAFF.

V and J are TRBV7-3 and TRBJ2-6; D perhaps matches TRBD1 (5 bases). CDR3 size: 16 residues. Germline V CDR1 and CDR2: SGHTA, FQGTGA. With 5 bases removed from V and 0 bases from J, the gap between germline ends came to 11 bases. The CDR3 protein is CASSPQTASGANVLTF. The DNA of the CDR3 is TGTGCCAGCAGCCCTCAGACAGCCTCTGGGGCCAACGTCCTGACTTTC.

The gene calls are TRBV5-6 and TRBJ2-2; 10 nucleotides line up with TRBD1. The V segment lost 5 bases and the J segment 3 bases; nucleotides outside the gene matches: 4. This CDR3 contains 15 residues. Germline V gives CDR1 SGHDT, CDR2 YYEEEE. CDR3 DNA sequence: TGTGCCAGCAGTTATGGGACAGGGGACACCGGGGAGCTGTTTTTT. It is translated as CASSYGTGDTGELFF.

The chain uses TRBV6-5 and TRBJ1-2; D not resolved. Germline V gives CDR1 MNHEY, CDR2 SVGAGI. The CDR3 consists of 16 residues. The V gene lost 0 bases and the J gene lost 2 bases, with 13 bases spanning the gap. Here the CDR3 reads CASSYSIAAPNYGYTF. DNA of the CDR3: TGTGCCAGCAGTTACTCCATAGCGGCCCCGAACTATGGCTACACCTTC.

In this sample, this clonotype turned up a few times. The rearrangement uses TRBV7-2 and TRBJ2-1, with TRBD1 matching over 7 bases. This CDR3 spans 16 amino acids. With 1 base clipped from V and 4 bases from J, the junction kept 7 bases outside the gene matches. Per germline, CDR1 SGHTA and CDR2 FQGNSA. CDR3 amino acids: CASSLGHGTAYNEQFF. The CDR3 DNA reads TGTGCCAGCAGCTTAGGTCACGGGACAGCATACAATGAGCAGTTCTTC.

A word on this clonotype: A junction end diverges from the germline sequence, so it may reflect a read error. CDR3 sequence: CASSQILAGGRGDTQYF. The CDR3 bases are TGCGCCAGCAGCCAAATCTTGGCAGGCGGGAGAGGTGATACGCAGTATTTT. V gene TRBV14 combines with J gene TRBJ2-3; the match to TRBD2 covers 7 bases. Per the germline V gene, CDR1 is SGHDN and CDR2 is FVKESK. CDR3 length: 17 residues. The full variable domain, with the rest looked up from reference TRBV14 and TRBJ2-3, is EAGVTQFPSHSVIEKGQTVTLRCDPISGHDNLYWYRRVMGKEIKFLLHFVKESKQDESGMPNNRFLAERTGGTYSTLKVQPAELEDSGVYFCASSQILAGGRGDTQYFGPGTRLTVL.

The rearrangement links TRBV7-2 to TRBJ2-3; D may be TRBD1 (6 bases). V lost 5 bases and J lost 5, with 20 bases in between. The CDR3 has 16 amino acids. Germline values: CDR1 SGHTA, CDR2 FQGNSA. CDR3 DNA sequence: TGTGCCAGCAGCATAACCGGACAGCTAGGTGTAGATACGCAGTATTTT. It codes for CASSITGQLGVDTQYF.

V usage is TRBV20-1 and J usage is TRBJ2-7; no clear D. This CDR3 region has 13 residues. CDR1 DFQATT and CDR2 SNEGSKA come from the germline V gene (reference sequence). V was trimmed by 2 bases and J by 0 bases, leaving 8 bases between them. The DNA of the CDR3 is TGCAGTGCTAGAACACACGTCTCCTACGAGCAGTACTTC. Translating gives CSARTHVSYEQYF.

This clonotype was counted only a few times. This rearrangement joins TRBV4-3 to TRBJ1-6, with no clear D. Trimming pared 1 base from V and 6 bases from J, leaving 7 bases between. The germline gives CDR1 LGHNA, CDR2 YSLEER. This CDR3 contains 14 residues. The CDR3 sequence is CASSQARSNSPLHF. In nucleotides, the CDR3 is TGCGCCAGCAGCCAAGCACGGAGTAATTCACCCCTCCACTTT.